This T cell receptor beta chain originates from a study of T and B cells in COVID-19 patients. Study as a whole: Critical illness requiring mechanical ventilation or extracorporeal membrane oxygenation affected about 60% of the roughly 20 active-infection patients.

TRB rearrangements were amplified by multiplex PCR with BIOMED2 TRB-A/B primers. One entry per CDR3 protein results from TCRdb running MiXCR on the multiplex PCR reads. The table includes about 7,900 distinct CDR3 sequences, 40% detected once. CDR1 is SGHNT, CDR2 YENEEA, per germline. The CDR3 length is 13 residues. The germline V and J ends were trimmed by 1 base and 6 bases, with 8 bases remaining between them. Overall study results and limits: Patients with COVID-19 reportedly showed strongly skewed T cell receptor beta variable and joining gene usage. Sorted SARS-CoV-2-responsive or tetramer+ T cells and CD4+, regulatory and CD8+ subsets were not yet sequenced.

Details on this clonotype: Its antigen is not known. This may come from a read error, since a much larger clone is one base off.

From blood, about 240-550 ng of genomic DNA served as TRB template. Sequenced input: blood. The sequence came from a human donor who had recovered from COVID-19. The genes are TRBV11-3 and TRBJ2-3; D is uncertain. The CDR3 nucleotides read TGTGCCAGCAGCTTAGCAGCCCAGGATACGCAGTATTTT. It encodes CASSLAAQDTQYF.